The rows below give T cell receptor beta chains drawn from one sample of a study of blood T cell repertoires in COVID-19. Only in-frame clones appear in the TCRdb table, and some are missing; sequencing was by immunoSEQ multiplex PCR. The sample has a few hundred thousand clones, 80% to 90% seen once; the top ten hold around 14%. Sequencing was performed on peripheral blood. The receptor set was obtained from a woman in her sixties or seventies with COVID-19, enrolled during active disease. CDR3s include the opening cysteine and the closing phenylalanine or tryptophan. Each record gives: clone size, J gene, D gene, V gene, CDR3 protein, CDR3 DNA. A D gene is named only where the DNA matches it firmly. The size field is filled for only some rows; it gives once, few, many or a size class.

>.|TRBJ2-7|.|TRBV5-1
CASSRDRTYEQYF
TGCGCCAGCAGTCGAGACAGGACCTACGAGCAGTACTTC
>.|TRBJ1-1|.|TRBV18
CASSPGAGATEAFF
TGTGCCAGCTCACCAGGTGCAGGGGCTACTGAAGCTTTCTTT
>.|TRBJ2-1|.|TRBV5-1
CASSLVSGSYNEQFF
TGCGCCAGCAGCTTGGTTAGTGGCTCCTACAATGAGCAGTTCTTC
>.|TRBJ1-2|.|TRBV19
CASSLRQGEGYTF
TGTGCCAGTAGTTTAAGGCAGGGTGAAGGCTACACCTTC
>.|TRBJ2-7|.|TRBV5-6
CASRPTGILYEQYF
TGTGCCAGCAGGCCCACAGGGATTCTGTACGAGCAGTACTTC
>.|TRBJ1-1|.|TRBV4-3
CASSLGQTEAFF
TGCGCCAGCAGCCTTGGACAGACTGAAGCTTTCTTT
>.|TRBJ1-5|.|TRBV11-3
CASSSTSRTASNQPQHF
TGTGCCAGCAGCTCCACCTCCAGGACAGCGAGCAATCAGCCCCAGCATTTT
>few|TRBJ2-7|TRBD1|TRBV28
CASSPPGTGVYEQYF
TGTGCCAGCAGTCCCCCCGGGACAGGGGTCTACGAGCAGTACTTC
>.|TRBJ2-1|.|TRBV21-1
CATPREWGYYNEQFF
TGTGCCACCCCTAGGGAGTGGGGTTACTACAATGAGCAGTTCTTC
>.|TRBJ2-7|TRBD2|TRBV4-2
CASSHRLAGATEEQYF
TGTGCCAGCAGCCACCGACTAGCGGGGGCTACTGAGGAGCAGTACTTC
>.|TRBJ1-2|.|TRBV11-2
CASSSLTGPNYGYTF
TGTGCCAGCAGCTCCCTTACAGGGCCTAACTATGGCTACACCTTC
>.|TRBJ1-6|.|TRBV19
CASSKGGPGNSPLHF
TGTGCCAGCAGTAAAGGGGGACCGGGGAATTCACCCCTCCACTTT
>.|TRBJ2-3|.|TRBV7-2
CASSPREEGTQYF
TGTGCCAGCAGTCCCCGAGAGGAGGGTACGCAGTATTTT
>.|TRBJ2-7|.|TRBV19
CASSIAASNSYEQYF
TGTGCCAGTAGTATAGCGGCTAGTAACTCGTACGAGCAGTACTTC
>once|TRBJ2-3|TRBD2|TRBV7-2
CASSLAGGRADTQYF
TGTGCCAGCAGCTTGGCGGGGGGCAGGGCAGATACGCAGTATTTT
>.|TRBJ2-7|TRBD1|TRBV10-2
CASSPGQGAEQYF
TGCGCCAGCAGCCCGGGACAGGGTGCCGAGCAGTACTTC
>.|TRBJ2-5|TRBD1|TRBV29-1
CSVGTGGQGETQYF
TGCAGCGTTGGGACAGGGGGTCAGGGGGAGACCCAGTACTTC
>.|TRBJ1-5|TRBD1|TRBV18
CASSLTGGGQPQHF
TGTGCCAGCTCATTGACAGGGGGCGGTCAGCCCCAGCATTTT
>.|TRBJ2-6|TRBD1|TRBV4-2
CASSQDRTGPSGANVLTF
TGTGCCAGCAGCCAAGATAGGACAGGCCCCTCTGGGGCCAACGTCCTGACTTTC
>once|TRBJ1-1|TRBD1|TRBV7-9
CASSRDSLNTEAFF
TGTGCCAGCAGCAGGGACAGCTTGAACACTGAAGCTTTCTTT
>.|TRBJ1-1|.|TRBV28
CASSRMMEGMNTEAFF
TGTGCCAGCAGCCGAATGATGGAGGGTATGAACACTGAAGCTTTCTTT
>few|TRBJ1-1|.|TRBV5-8
CASSLFLWTEAFF
.
>few|TRBJ2-6|TRBD1|TRBV28
CASSLMGGDRGSGANVLTF
TGTGCCAGCAGTTTAATGGGAGGAGACAGGGGGTCTGGGGCCAACGTCCTGACTTTC